These 24 T cell receptor beta chains originate from one sample sequenced in a study of T cell changes during pregnancy in multiple sclerosis. Method: immunoSEQ multiplex PCR; TCRdb's copy keeps in-frame clones and lacks some. The sample comprises 45,000 to 55,000 clones, around 93% of which are singletons, and approximately 0.18% rests with the top ten. The specimen was CD4+ T cells from peripheral blood mononuclear cells, collected after pregnancy. These receptors were collected from a female donor in good health, enrolled as a control in a pregnancy study.

Only a few counts were recorded for this clone. DNA for the CDR3: TGTGCCAGCAGTTTAGCGGGGGCCTCGGGGGGGACCCAGTACTTC. Its protein product is CASSLAGASGGTQYF. The chain recombines TRBV27 with TRBJ2-5, with a weak D call TRBD2 (7 bases). This CDR3 has 15 residues. Germline lookup yields CDR1 MNHEY and CDR2 SMNVEV (reference sequence). Trimming took off 2 bases at V and 7 bases at J, with 17 bases between the two ends.

The rearrangement joins TRBV9 to TRBJ2-3; 10 bases are a match to TRBD2. J gave up 4 bases and V 2 bases, and 7 bases lay outside the gene matches. The length of the CDR3 is 16 residues. Germline CDR1 SGDLS, CDR2 YYNGEE. The CDR3 reads CASSVTSGPLPDTQYF. CDR3 sequence (DNA): TGTGCCAGCAGCGTGACTAGCGGGCCGCTCCCAGATACGCAGTATTTT.

The chain recombines TRBV5-3 with TRBJ2-1; D gene ambiguous. TRBV5-3 is treated as an ORF (open reading frame) with a function not yet certain. This CDR3 has 8 residues. With 4 bases removed from V and 13 bases from J, the gap between germline ends came to 3 bases. CDR3 in amino acids: CARSHQFF. For the CDR3, the DNA is TGTGCCAGAAGCCATCAGTTCTTC.

This sequence joins TRBV7-8 and TRBJ2-3, with a possible D match to TRBD2 (7 bases). Germline V gives CDR1 SGHVS, CDR2 FQNEAQ. The CDR3 totals 15 residues. V was pared by 5 bases and J by 5 bases, with 17 bases between. This chain's CDR3 is CASSHGGGAKDTQYF. As DNA, the CDR3 is TGTGCCAGCAGCCACGGAGGGGGGGCGAAAGATACGCAGTATTTT.

The V gene is TRBV6-5, the J gene TRBJ1-2, with 12 nucleotides matching TRBD1. The V gene end was trimmed by 10 bases and the J gene end by 4 bases; junction bases not matched to a gene: 10. This CDR3 spans 15 amino acids. CDR1 is MNHEY and CDR2 is SVGAGI in the germline V gene. Written as DNA, the CDR3 is TGTGCCACCGGGACAGGGGGCGCCCAGAGCTATGGCTACACCTTC. It specifies CATGTGGAQSYGYTF.

The chain employs TRBV9 and TRBJ2-7; tentative D call: TRBD1 (5 bases). V was trimmed by 2 bases and J by 7 bases, leaving 16 bases between them. CDR3 length: 14 residues. Germline values: CDR1 SGDLS, CDR2 YYNGEE. In nucleotides, the CDR3 is TGTGCCAGCAGCGTGTCCGGACATGATCGGGAGCAGTACTTC. It yields the protein CASSVSGHDREQYF.

This clone was found a few times. CDR3 DNA: TGTGCCAGCTCACCACAGACTACCTCTGGAAACACCATATATTTT. It translates to CASSPQTTSGNTIYF. The J gene is TRBJ1-3, the V gene TRBV18; D is ambiguous. The CDR3 is made up of 15 amino acids. With 1 base removed from V and 0 bases from J, the gap between germline ends came to 7 bases. Germline CDR1 is KGHSH and CDR2 is LQKENI.

The chain is built from TRBV6-5 and TRBJ1-1, with TRBD1 matching over 8 bases. Germline V CDR1 and CDR2: MNHEY, SVGAGI. The CDR3 is made up of 15 amino acids. V was pared by 6 bases and J by 0 bases, with 6 bases of the junction left unmatched. For the CDR3, the DNA is TGTGCCAGCAGAAGACAGGGGTCCCTGAACACTGAAGCTTTCTTT. Amino acid sequence: CASRRQGSLNTEAFF.

The chain employs TRBV5-1 and TRBJ2-1, with TRBD2 identical over 15 bases. Trimming at V came to 4 bases and at J to 7 bases, leaving 6 bases not matched to a gene. This CDR3 is 16 amino acids long. Germline V gene lookup returns CDR1 SGHRS and CDR2 YFSETQ. The CDR3 region is CASSKGTSGGRNEQFF. CDR3 bases: TGCGCCAGCAGCAAAGGGACTAGCGGGGGGCGGAATGAGCAGTTCTTC.

The chain links TRBV15 to TRBJ2-5, with 7 bases that match TRBD2. Germline V CDR1 and CDR2: LNHNV, YYDKDF (reference sequence). Trimming removed 5 bases from V and 5 bases from J; junction bases left unmatched: 8. The CDR3 totals 14 residues. CDR3 coding DNA: TGTGCCACCAGCCGAGGGTGGGGAGGGGAGACCCAGTACTTC. It specifies CATSRGWGGETQYF. Filled out from reference TRBV15 and TRBJ2-5, the complete variable domain reads DAMVIQNPRYQVTQFGKPVTLSCSQTLNHNVMYWYQQKSSQAPKLLFHYYDKDFNNEADTPDNFQSRRPNTSFCFLDIRSPGLGDTAMYLCATSRGWGGETQYFGPGTRLLVL.

V gene TRBV15 combines with J gene TRBJ2-5; 9 bases are a match to TRBD2. The J segment lost 3 bases and the V segment lost 1 base, leaving 9 bases of the junction unmatched. CDR1 is LNHNV, CDR2 YYDKDF, per germline (reference sequence). CDR3 length: 17 amino acids. The CDR3 loop reads CATSRVGAGGPKETQYF. In DNA, the CDR3 is TGTGCCACCAGCAGAGTCGGGGCGGGGGGGCCTAAAGAGACCCAGTACTTC.

This chain links TRBV10-3 with TRBJ1-2; the D is unclear. The V and J ends lost 0 bases and 8 bases respectively, with 7 bases between them. The length of the CDR3 is 12 residues. The V gene's germline CDR1 is ENHRY and CDR2 SYGVKD. CDR3 sequence: CAISESGEGYTF. The CDR3 coding sequence is TGTGCCATCAGTGAGTCTGGGGAGGGCTACACCTTC.

This CDR3 is CASSPIQGKGTQYF. CDR3 sequence (DNA): TGTGCCAGCAGCCCTATACAGGGTAAGGGGACGCAGTACTTC. The chain recombines TRBV7-2 with TRBJ2-5; D may be TRBD1 (6 bases). The CDR3 totals 14 residues. Germline lookup yields CDR1 SGHTA and CDR2 FQGNSA. Trimming removed 5 bases from V and 11 bases from J, with 21 bases in between. Variable domain in full (rest from reference TRBV7-2 and TRBJ2-5): GAGVSQSPSNKVTEKGKDVELRCDPISGHTALYWYRQSLGQGLEFLIYFQGNSAPDKSGLPSDRFSAERTGGSVSTLTIQRTQQEDSAVYLCASSPIQGKGTQYFGPGTRLLVL.

DNA of the CDR3: TGTGCCAGCAGCGTATCAGGGGTAAACACCGGGGAGCTGTTTTTT. Its translation is CASSVSGVNTGELFF. This chain connects TRBV9 to TRBJ2-2; D might be TRBD1 (6 bases). The germline V gene encodes CDR1 SGDLS and CDR2 YYNGEE. The CDR3 runs to 15 residues. The ends were cut back, 1 base at V and 2 bases at J, with 9 bases in the middle.

V usage is TRBV2 and J usage is TRBJ2-1; 8 nucleotides align to TRBD2. Germline CDR1 and CDR2: SNHLY and FYNNEI. The CDR3 runs 13 residues. J lost 6 bases, V lost 6 bases, and 4 bases had no gene match. The CDR3 loop reads CASSGTRGNEQFF. DNA for the CDR3: TGTGCCAGCAGCGGGACTAGGGGCAATGAGCAGTTCTTC.

The chain recombines TRBV7-3 with TRBJ1-1; D not certain. V lost 5 bases and J lost 4, with 8 bases in between. Germline lookup yields CDR1 SGHTA and CDR2 FQGTGA. The CDR3 spans 12 residues. CDR3 DNA sequence: TGTGCCAGCAGCGCCCGGGGCACTGAAGCTTTCTTT. This codes for CASSARGTEAFF. The complete variable domain, with remaining parts taken from reference TRBV7-3 and TRBJ1-1, reads GAGVSQTPSNKVTEKGKYVELRCDPISGHTALYWYRQSLGQGPEFLIYFQGTGAADDSGLPNDRFFAVRPEGSVSTLKIQRTERGDSAVYLCASSARGTEAFFGQGTRLTVV.

The chain has TRBV9 and TRBJ1-5, with a tentative D call TRBD1 (6 bases). The CDR3 contains 14 residues. From germline, CDR1 is SGDLS and CDR2 YYNGEE. Trimming stripped 4 bases from V and 2 bases from J, with 10 bases between. The DNA of the CDR3 is TGTGCCAGCAGCTCGACAGGAGGCAATCAGCCCCAGCATTTT. It encodes CASSSTGGNQPQHF.

The V call is TRBV7-8, the J call TRBJ2-5; 8 nucleotides align to TRBD2. CDR1 and CDR2 (germline): SGHVS, FQNEAQ. The J segment lost 5 bases and the V segment lost 5 bases, leaving 16 bases of the junction unmatched. The CDR3 spans 17 residues. CDR3 residues: CASSKRGGVAGRETQYF. In DNA, the CDR3 is TGTGCCAGCAGCAAAAGGGGGGGGGTAGCGGGAAGGGAGACCCAGTACTTC.

J is TRBJ2-1 and V is TRBV7-9; possible D gene TRBD2, 6 bases. Germline CDR1 is SEHNR and CDR2 is FQNEAQ (reference sequence). Trimming cost V 2 bases and J 8 bases, with 16 bases left between them. The CDR3 extends over 15 amino acids. In DNA form, the CDR3 reads TGTGCCAGCAGCTTATCTCGGGAGAGGGACCATGAGCAGTTCTTC. Translation: CASSLSRERDHEQFF.

The gene calls are TRBV28 and TRBJ1-5; TRBD1 is a possible D gene (6 bases). Germline CDR1 MDHEN, CDR2 SYDVKM. This CDR3 has 14 amino acids. Trimming cost V 4 bases and J 6 bases, with 13 bases left between them. For the CDR3, the DNA is TGTGCCAGCAGTTCTACTACAGGGTTTCAGCCCCAGCATTTT. This encodes CASSSTTGFQPQHF.

V is TRBV5-1 and J is TRBJ1-2; TRBD1 matches 10 bases. The CDR3 runs 14 residues. Germline loops: CDR1 SGHRS, CDR2 YFSETQ. V lost 8 bases, J lost 6 bases, and 10 bases stayed unmatched. The CDR3 DNA is TGCGCCAGTAAGCAGGGACAGGGGTTTGATGGCTACACCTTC. Its translation is CASKQGQGFDGYTF.

V is TRBV4-3 and J is TRBJ1-4; 7 bases align to TRBD1. J gave up 7 bases and V 2 bases, and 7 bases lay outside the gene matches. This CDR3 comprises 15 residues. Germline V lookup: CDR1 LGHNA, CDR2 YSLEER. CDR3 protein: CASSQNTGQTEKLFF. The CDR3 bases are TGCGCCAGCAGCCAAAATACGGGACAGACTGAAAAACTGTTTTTT.

V gene TRBV5-6 combines with J gene TRBJ1-1, with a tentative D call TRBD1 (6 bases). V was clipped by 7 bases and J by 3 bases, with 13 bases between them. The germline V gene encodes CDR1 SGHDT and CDR2 YYEEEE. The CDR3 covers 13 residues. DNA for the CDR3: TGTGCCAGCCGGGTGGGGGCGTACACTGAAGCTTTCTTT. Its translation: CASRVGAYTEAFF.

The rearrangement joins TRBV7-2 to TRBJ2-4; TRBD1 aligns across 7 bases. CDR3 length equals 17 residues. V was clipped by 3 bases and J by 6 bases; unmatched bases: 14. The V gene's germline CDR1 is SGHTA and CDR2 FQGNSA. DNA of the CDR3: TGTGCCAGCAGCTTTACAGGGGTTAGGGGGTCTTTAAACATTCAGTACTTC. This gives the protein CASSFTGVRGSLNIQYF.